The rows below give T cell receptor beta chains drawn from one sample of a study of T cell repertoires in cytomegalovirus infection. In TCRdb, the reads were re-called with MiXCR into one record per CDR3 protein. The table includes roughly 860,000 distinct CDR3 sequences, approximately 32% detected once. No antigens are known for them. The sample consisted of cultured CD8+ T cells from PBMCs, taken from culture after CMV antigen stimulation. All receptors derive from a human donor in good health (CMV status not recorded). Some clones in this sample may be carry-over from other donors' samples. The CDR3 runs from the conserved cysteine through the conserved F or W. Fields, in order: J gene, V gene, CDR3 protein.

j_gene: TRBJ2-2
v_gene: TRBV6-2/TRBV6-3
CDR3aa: CASSGEGAYTGELFF

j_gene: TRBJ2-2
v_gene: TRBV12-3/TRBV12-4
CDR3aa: CASSPLGTGGELFF

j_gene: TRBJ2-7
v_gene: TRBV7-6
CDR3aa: CVSSLGQGHYEQYF

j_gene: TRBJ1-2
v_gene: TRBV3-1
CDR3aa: CASSQTRSRAPSDYGYTF

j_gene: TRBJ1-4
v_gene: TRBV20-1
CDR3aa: CSARETRELFF

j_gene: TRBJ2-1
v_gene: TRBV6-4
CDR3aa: CASSDSVSSYNEQFF

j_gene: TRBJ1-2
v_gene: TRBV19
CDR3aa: CASTPFRGPALDYGYTF

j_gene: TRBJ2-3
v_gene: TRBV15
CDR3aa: CATSGRDTRSTDTQYF

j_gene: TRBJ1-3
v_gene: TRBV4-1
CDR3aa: CASSQNGGPFGNTIYF

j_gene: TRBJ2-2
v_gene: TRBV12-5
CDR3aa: CASGFLLPRGTGELFF

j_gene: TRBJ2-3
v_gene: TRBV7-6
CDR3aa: CASSPGTSGGIFLDTLYF

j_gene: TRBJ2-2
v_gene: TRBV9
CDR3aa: CASSKRQGASPGELFF

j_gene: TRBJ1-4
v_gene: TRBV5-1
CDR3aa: CASSLAGDLATNEKLFF

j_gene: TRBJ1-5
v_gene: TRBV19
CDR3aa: CASSIWGSGNQPQHF

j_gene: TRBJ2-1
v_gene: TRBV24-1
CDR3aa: CATSDPQGTGGNEQFF

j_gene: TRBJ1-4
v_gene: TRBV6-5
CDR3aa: CASTNGGTDVFF

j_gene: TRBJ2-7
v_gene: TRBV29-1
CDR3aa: CSVPLPERNYEQYF

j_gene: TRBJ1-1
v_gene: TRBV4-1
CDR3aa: CASSQGAGYDTEAFF

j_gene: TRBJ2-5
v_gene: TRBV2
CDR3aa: CASKPPGQGHETQYF

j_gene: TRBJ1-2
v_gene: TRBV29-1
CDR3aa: CSARTVQTNYGYTF

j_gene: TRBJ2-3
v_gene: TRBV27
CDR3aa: CASIGWTGTSTDTQYF

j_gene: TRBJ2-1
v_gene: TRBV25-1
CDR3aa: CASSEYGGLLSYNEQFF

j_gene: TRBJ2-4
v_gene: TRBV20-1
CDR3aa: CSAKWSSGGTKNIQYF

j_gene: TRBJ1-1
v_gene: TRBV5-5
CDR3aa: CASGRQGPTSGAFF

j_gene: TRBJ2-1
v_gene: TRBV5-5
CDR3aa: CASRAGNYNEQFF

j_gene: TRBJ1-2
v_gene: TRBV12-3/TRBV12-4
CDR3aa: CASSLWGGSYGYTF

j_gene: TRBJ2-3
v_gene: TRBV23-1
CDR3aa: CASSRGMETTDTQYF

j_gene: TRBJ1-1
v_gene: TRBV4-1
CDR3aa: CASSLRGGDDTEAFF

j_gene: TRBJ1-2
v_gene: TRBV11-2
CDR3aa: CASSLDERQGYTF

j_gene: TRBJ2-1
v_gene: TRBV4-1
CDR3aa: CASSQSRLAGGTSEQFF

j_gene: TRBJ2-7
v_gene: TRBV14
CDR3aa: CASSPRLAGYEQYF

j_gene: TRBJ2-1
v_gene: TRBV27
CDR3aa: CASSLGLVPYNEQFF

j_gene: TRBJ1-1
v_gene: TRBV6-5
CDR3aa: CASSSGAHRSSNTEAFF

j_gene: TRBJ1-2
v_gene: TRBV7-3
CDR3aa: CASGAPVDYGYTF

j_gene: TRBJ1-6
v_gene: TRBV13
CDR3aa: CASSFLTRDGYNSPLHF

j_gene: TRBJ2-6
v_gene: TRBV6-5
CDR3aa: CANSYSQGYLSGANVLTF

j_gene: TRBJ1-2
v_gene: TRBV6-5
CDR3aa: CASSYGAGGYDGYTF

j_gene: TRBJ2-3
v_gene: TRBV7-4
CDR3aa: CASSSTSSRLTDTQYF

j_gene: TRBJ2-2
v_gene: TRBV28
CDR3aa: CASSRGATGELFF

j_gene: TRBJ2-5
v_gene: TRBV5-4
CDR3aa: CASSTTGFRVQETQYF

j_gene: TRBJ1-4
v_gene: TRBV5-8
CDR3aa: CASSLATPGTVPRGEKLFF

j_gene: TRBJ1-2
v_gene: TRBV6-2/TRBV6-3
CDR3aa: CASSYWYRDGYTF